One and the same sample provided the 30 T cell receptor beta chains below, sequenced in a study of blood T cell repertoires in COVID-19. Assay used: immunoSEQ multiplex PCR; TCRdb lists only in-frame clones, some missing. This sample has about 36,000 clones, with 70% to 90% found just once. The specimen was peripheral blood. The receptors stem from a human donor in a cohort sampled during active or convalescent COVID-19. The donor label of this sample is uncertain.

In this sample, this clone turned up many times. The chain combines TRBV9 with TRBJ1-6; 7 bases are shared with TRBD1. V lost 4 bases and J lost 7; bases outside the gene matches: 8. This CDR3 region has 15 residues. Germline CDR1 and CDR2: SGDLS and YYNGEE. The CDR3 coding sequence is TGTGCCAGCAGCTCAACCGGGACAGAGAATTCACCCCTCCACTTT. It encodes CASSSTGTENSPLHF.

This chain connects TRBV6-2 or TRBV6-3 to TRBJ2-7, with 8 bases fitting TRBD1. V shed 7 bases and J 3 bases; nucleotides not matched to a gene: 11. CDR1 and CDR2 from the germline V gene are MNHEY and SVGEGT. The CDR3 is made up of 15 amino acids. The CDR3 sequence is CASNPRTGSFYEQYF. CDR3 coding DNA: TGTGCCAGCAACCCACGGACAGGGAGCTTCTACGAGCAGTACTTC.

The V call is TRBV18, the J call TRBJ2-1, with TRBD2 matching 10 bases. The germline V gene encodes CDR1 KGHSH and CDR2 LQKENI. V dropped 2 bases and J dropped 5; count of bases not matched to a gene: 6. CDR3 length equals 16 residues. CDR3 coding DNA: TGTGCCAGCTCACCAACGAGAACTAGCGGGAACAATGAGCAGTTCTTC. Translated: CASSPTRTSGNNEQFF.

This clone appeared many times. The CDR3 reads CSVGRAGGQPQHF. CDR3 sequence (DNA): TGCAGCGTTGGAAGGGCGGGAGGTCAGCCCCAGCATTTT. V and J are TRBV29-1 and TRBJ1-5; unclear D gene. V shed 4 bases and J shed 6 bases, with 13 bases lying between them. The CDR3 is 13 residues long. CDR1 is SQVTM, CDR2 ANQGSEA, per germline.

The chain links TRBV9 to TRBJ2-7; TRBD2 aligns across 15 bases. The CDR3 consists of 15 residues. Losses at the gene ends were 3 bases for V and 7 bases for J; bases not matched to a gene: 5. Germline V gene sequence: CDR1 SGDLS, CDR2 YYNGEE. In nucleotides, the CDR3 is TGTGCCAGCAGCGGGACTAGCGGGAGGGGGGGAGAGCAGTACTTC. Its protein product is CASSGTSGRGGEQYF.

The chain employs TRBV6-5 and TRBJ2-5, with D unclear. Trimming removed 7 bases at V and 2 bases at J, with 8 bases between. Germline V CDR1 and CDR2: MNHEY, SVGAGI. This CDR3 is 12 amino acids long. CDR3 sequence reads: CASTDTQETQYF. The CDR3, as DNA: TGTGCCAGCACCGATACACAAGAGACCCAGTACTTC.

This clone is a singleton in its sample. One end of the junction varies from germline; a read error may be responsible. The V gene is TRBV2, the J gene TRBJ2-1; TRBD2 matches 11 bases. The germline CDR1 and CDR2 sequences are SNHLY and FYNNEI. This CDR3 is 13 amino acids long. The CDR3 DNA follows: TGCTCGCGAGGGGGACTAGCGGACAATGAGCAGTTCTTC. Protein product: CSRGGLADNEQFF.

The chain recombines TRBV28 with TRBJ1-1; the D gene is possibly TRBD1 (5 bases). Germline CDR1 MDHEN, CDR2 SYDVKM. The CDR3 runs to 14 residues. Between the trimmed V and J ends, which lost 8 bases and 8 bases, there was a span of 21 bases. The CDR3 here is CASPKTGGDKEAFF. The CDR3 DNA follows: TGTGCCAGCCCCAAGACCGGGGGGGATAAGGAAGCTTTCTTT.

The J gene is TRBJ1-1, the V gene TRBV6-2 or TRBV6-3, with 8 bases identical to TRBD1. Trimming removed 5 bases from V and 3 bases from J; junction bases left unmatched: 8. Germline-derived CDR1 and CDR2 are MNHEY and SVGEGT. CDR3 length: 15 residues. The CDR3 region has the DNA TGTGCCAGCAGTGTCCAGGGGGCGTGGGACACTGAAGCTTTCTTT. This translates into CASSVQGAWDTEAFF.

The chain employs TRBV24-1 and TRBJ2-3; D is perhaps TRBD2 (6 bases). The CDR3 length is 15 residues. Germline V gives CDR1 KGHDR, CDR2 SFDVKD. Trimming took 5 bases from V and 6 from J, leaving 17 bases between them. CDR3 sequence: CATSAGLARGDTQYF. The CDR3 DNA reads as TGTGCCACCAGTGCCGGGCTAGCGCGGGGCGATACGCAGTATTTT.

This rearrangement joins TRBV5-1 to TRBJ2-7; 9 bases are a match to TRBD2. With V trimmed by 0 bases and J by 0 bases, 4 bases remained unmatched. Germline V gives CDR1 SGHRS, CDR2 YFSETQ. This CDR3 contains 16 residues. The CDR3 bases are TGCGCCAGCAGCTTGGAACTAGCGGGTAGCTCCTACGAGCAGTACTTC. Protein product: CASSLELAGSSYEQYF.

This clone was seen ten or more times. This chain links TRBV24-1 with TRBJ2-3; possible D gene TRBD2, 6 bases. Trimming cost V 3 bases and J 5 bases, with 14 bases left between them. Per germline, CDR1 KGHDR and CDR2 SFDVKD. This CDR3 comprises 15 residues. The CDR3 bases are TGTGCCACCAGTGATCCGGGAGACGCTAAAGATACGCAGTATTTT. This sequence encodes CATSDPGDAKDTQYF.

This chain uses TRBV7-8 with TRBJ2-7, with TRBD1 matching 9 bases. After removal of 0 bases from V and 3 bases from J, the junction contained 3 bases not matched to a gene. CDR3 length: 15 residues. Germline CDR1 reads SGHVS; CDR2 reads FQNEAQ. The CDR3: CASSLAGQGFYEQYF. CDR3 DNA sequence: TGTGCCAGCAGCTTAGCGGGACAGGGTTTCTACGAGCAGTACTTC.

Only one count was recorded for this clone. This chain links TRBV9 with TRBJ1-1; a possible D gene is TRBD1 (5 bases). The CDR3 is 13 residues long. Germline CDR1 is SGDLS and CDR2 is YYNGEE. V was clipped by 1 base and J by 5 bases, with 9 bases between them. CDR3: CASSVNGGTEAFF. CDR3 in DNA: TGTGCCAGCAGCGTAAATGGGGGGACTGAAGCTTTCTTT. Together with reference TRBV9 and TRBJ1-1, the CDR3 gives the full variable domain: DSGVTQTPKHLITATGQRVTLRCSPRSGDLSVYWYQQSLDQGLQFLIQYYNGEERAKGNILERFSAQQFPDLHSELNLSSLELGDSALYFCASSVNGGTEAFFGQGTRLTVV.

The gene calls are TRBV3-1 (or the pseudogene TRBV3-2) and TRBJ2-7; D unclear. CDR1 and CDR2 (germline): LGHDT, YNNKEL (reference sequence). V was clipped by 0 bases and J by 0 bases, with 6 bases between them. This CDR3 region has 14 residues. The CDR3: CASSQELTSYEQYF. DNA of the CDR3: TGTGCCAGCAGCCAAGAACTTACCTCCTACGAGCAGTACTTC.

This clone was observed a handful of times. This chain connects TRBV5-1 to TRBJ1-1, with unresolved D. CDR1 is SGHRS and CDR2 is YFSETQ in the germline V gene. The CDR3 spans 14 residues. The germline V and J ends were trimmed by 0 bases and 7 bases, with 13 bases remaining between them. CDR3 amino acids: CASSLVQAVGEAFF. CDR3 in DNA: TGCGCCAGCAGCTTGGTTCAGGCTGTGGGTGAAGCTTTCTTT.

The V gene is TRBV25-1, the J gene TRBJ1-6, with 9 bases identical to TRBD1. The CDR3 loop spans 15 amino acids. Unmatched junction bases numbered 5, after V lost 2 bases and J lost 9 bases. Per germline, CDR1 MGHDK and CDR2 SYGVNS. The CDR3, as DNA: TGTGCCAGCAGTGAAACCGGGACAGGGAGTTCACCCCTCCACTTT. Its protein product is CASSETGTGSSPLHF.

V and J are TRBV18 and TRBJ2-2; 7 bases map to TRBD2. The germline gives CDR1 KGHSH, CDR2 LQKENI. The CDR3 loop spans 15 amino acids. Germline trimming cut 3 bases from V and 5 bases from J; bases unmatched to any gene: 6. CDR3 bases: TGTGCCAGCTCACCGACGGGAGGAGGGACCGGGGAGCTGTTTTTT. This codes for CASSPTGGGTGELFF.

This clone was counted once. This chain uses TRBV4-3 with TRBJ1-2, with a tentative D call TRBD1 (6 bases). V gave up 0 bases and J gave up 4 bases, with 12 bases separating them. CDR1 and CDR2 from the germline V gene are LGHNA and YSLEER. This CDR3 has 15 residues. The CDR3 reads CASSQDRGRRYGYTF. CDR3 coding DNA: TGCGCCAGCAGCCAAGACAGGGGACGACGCTATGGCTACACCTTC.

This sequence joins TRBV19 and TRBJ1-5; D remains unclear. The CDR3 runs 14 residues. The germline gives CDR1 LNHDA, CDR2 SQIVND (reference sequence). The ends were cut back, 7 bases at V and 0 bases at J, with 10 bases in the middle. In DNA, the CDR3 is TGTGCCAGTACCCCACAGATTAGCAATCAGCCCCAGCATTTT. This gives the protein CASTPQISNQPQHF.

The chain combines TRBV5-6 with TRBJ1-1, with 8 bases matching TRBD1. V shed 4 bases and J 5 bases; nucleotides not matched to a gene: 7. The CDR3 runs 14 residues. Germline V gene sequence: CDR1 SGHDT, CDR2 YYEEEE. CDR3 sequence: CASSPDRAVTEAFF. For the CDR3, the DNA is TGTGCCAGCAGCCCGGACAGGGCCGTTACTGAAGCTTTCTTT.

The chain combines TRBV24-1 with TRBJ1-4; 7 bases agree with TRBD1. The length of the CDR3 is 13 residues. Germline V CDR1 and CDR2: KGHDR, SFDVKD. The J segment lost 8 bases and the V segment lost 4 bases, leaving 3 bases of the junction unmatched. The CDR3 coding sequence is TGTGCCACCAGTGACGAACAGGGGGAAAAACTGTTTTTT. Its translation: CATSDEQGEKLFF.

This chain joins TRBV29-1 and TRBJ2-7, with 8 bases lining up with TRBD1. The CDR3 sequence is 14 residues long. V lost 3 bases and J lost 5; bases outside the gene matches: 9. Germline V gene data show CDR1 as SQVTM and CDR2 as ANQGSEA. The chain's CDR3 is CSVDPGGTGHEQYF. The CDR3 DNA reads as TGCAGCGTTGATCCCGGCGGGACAGGCCACGAGCAGTACTTC.

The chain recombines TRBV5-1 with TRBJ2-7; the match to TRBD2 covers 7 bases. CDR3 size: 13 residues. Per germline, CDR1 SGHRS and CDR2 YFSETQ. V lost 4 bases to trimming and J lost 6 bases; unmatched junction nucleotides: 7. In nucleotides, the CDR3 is TGCGCCAGCAGCCGAGAGACGGGGGGCGAGCAGTACTTC. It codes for CASSRETGGEQYF.

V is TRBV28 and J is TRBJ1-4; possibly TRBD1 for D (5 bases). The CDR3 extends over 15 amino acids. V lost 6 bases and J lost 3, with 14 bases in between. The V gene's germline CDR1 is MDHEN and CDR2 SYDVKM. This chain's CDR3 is CASRPSGYANEKLFF. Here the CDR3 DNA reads TGTGCCAGCAGGCCGTCAGGGTACGCTAATGAAAAACTGTTTTTT.

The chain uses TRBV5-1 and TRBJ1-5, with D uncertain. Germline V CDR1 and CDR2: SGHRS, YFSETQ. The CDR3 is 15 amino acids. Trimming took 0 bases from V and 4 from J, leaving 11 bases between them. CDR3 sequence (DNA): TGCGCCAGCAGCTTGGGGCTAGACGGAAATCAGCCCCAGCATTTT. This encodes CASSLGLDGNQPQHF.

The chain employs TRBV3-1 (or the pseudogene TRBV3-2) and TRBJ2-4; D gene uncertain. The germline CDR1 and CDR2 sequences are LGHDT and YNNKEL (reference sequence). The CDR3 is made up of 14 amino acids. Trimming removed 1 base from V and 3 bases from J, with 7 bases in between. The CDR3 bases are TGTGCCAGCAGCCAAGGGCAATTCAAAAACATTCAGTACTTC. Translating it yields CASSQGQFKNIQYF.

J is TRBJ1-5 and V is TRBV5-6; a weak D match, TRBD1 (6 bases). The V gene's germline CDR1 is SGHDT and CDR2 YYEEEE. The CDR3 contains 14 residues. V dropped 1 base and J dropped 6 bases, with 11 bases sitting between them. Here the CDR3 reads CASSLRDMGQPQHF. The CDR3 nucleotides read TGTGCCAGCAGCTTGAGGGACATGGGTCAGCCCCAGCATTTT.

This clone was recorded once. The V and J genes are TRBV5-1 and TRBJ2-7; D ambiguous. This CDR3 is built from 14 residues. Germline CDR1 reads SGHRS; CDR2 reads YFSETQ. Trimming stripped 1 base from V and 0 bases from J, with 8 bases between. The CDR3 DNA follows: TGCGCCAGCAGCTTGTTCTCCGGCTCCTACGAGCAGTACTTC. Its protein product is CASSLFSGSYEQYF.

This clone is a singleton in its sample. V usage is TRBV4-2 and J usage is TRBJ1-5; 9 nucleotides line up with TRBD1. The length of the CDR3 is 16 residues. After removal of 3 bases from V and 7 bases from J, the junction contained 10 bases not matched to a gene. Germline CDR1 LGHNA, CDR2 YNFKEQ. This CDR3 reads CASSQITTGGGQPQHF. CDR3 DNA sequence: TGTGCCAGCAGCCAGATTACAACAGGGGGCGGCCAGCCCCAGCATTTT.